The clone carrying this TCR beta chain was picked up many times. Antigen specificity is unknown. The CDR3 is 10 residues long. Trimming shortened V by 9 bases and J by 8 bases, and 10 bases separated the two germline ends. In germline, CDR1 is LNHDA, CDR2 SQIVND (reference sequence). This entry is derived from a study of T cell clones after liver transplantation. Overall study: TCRbeta sequencing after a pre-transplant mixed lymphocyte reaction identified graft-donor-reactive clones, later tracked in post-transplant blood. Tolerant meant at least one year fully off immunosuppression without liver enzymes above twice normal. Samples came pre-transplant, pre-randomization before withdrawal, and post-randomization after withdrawal ended. Whole-study results and caveats: Post-transplant time points were not standardized, so conclusions are preliminary.

Sequencing was performed with immunoSEQ multiplex PCR; in TCRdb, only in-frame clones are kept and a portion is missing. In the table there are more than 95,000 clones, under 90% of which are singletons. This chain connects TRBV19 to TRBJ1-1; no reliable D call. This receptor was obtained from a human patient who received a liver transplant. Some T cells may be transferred from the graft donor. Sequencing used CD4+ T cells from blood, obtained around 4 years after liver transplant. The CDR3 DNA reads TGTGCCAGCGCTTCGCGGGAAGCTTTCTTT. Translated, it gives CASASREAFF. Filled out from reference TRBV19 and TRBJ1-1, the complete variable domain reads DGGITQSPKYLFRKEGQNVTLSCEQNLNHDAMYWYRQDPGQGLRLIYYSQIVNDFQKGDIAEGYSVSREKKESFPLTVTSAQKNPTAFYLCASASREAFFGQGTRLTVV.